The rows below give T cell receptor beta chains drawn from one sample of a study of blood T cell repertoires in COVID-19. The assay was immunoSEQ multiplex PCR, and TCRdb's table has in-frame clones only and misses some. Of fewer than 350,000 clones listed, approximately 89% are singletons. Sequenced: peripheral blood. These receptors originate from a woman in her sixties or seventies with COVID-19, enrolled during active disease. Both conserved end residues are part of each CDR3. Fields, in order: clone size, J gene, V gene, D gene, CDR3 DNA, CDR3 protein. The D gene is left open where the match is weak. Clone size is stated in some rows and not others, as once, few, many or a class when expanded.

>-|TRBJ2-1|TRBV29-1|TRBD2
TGCAGCGCGACTAGCGGGGGGCACGGTGAGCAGTTCTTC
CSATSGGHGEQFF
>-|TRBJ1-3|TRBV19|-
TGTGCCACTTATCGCAGGGGATCCTCTGGAAACACCATATATTTT
CATYRRGSSGNTIYF
>-|TRBJ1-6|TRBV5-4|TRBD1
TGTGCCAGCAGCATAGACAGGGATTCACCCCTCCACTTT
CASSIDRDSPLHF
>-|TRBJ2-2|TRBV5-4|-
TGTGCCAGCAGCTTGGAGGGCAGGGCCACCGGGGAGCTGTTTTTT
CASSLEGRATGELFF
>-|TRBJ1-2|TRBV29-1|-
TGCAGCGTTGACAGCCAGGCGGGGAGTGGCTACACCTTC
CSVDSQAGSGYTF
>-|TRBJ2-2|TRBV7-3|-
TGTGCCAGCAGCTTAACCAGGCCCGCGAACACCGGGGAGCTGTTTTTT
CASSLTRPANTGELFF
>-|TRBJ1-2|TRBV6-1|-
TGTGCCAGCAGTGAACAGGGGATTGAGGGCTACACCTTC
CASSEQGIEGYTF
>-|TRBJ2-2|TRBV6-5|TRBD1
TGTGCCAGCAGTTTAGGGGGACAGTGGGGCTCAGGGGAGCTGTTTTTT
CASSLGGQWGSGELFF
>few|TRBJ1-2|TRBV12-3/TRBV12-4|-
TGTGCCAGCAGTGGCGGACGGGGCTATGGCTACACCTTC
CASSGGRGYGYTF
>once|TRBJ2-3|TRBV19|TRBD2
TGTGCCAGTAGTATATTGCGGGGGGAGGATACGCAGTATTTT
CASSILRGEDTQYF
>-|TRBJ2-5|TRBV6-5|TRBD2
TGTGCCAGCAGTTCTTCAAACCGGGGGGGCGGTGAGACCCAGTACTTC
CASSSSNRGGGETQYF
>few|TRBJ1-1|TRBV6-5|-
TGTGCCAGCAGTTACGCGGGACTGTTGAACACTGAAGCTTTCTTT
CASSYAGLLNTEAFF
>-|TRBJ1-4|TRBV5-1|-
TGCGCCAGCAGCCCCGACAGAGCAACTAATGAAAAACTGTTTTTT
CASSPDRATNEKLFF
>-|TRBJ2-1|TRBV11-1|-
TGTGCCAGCAGCTTAGGTGGCAGTAGGGAGTACAATGAGCAGTTCTTC
CASSLGGSREYNEQFF
>-|TRBJ1-4|TRBV6-5|-
TGTGCCAGCAGAAGGACTGCAACTAATGAAAAACTGTTTTTT
CASRRTATNEKLFF
>-|TRBJ1-3|TRBV5-1|TRBD1
TGCGCCAGCAGCTTCAGACAGGGGGACCAAAACACCATATATTTT
CASSFRQGDQNTIYF
>-|TRBJ2-6|TRBV5-1|-
TGCGCCAGCAGCTCACAGGGTTTCTTTAACTCTGGGGCCAACGTCCTGACTTTC
CASSSQGFFNSGANVLTF
>-|TRBJ2-1|TRBV5-1|TRBD1
TGCGCCAGCAGCTTGGTGGACAGGGGGAGCGATGAGCAGTTCTTC
CASSLVDRGSDEQFF
>-|TRBJ1-1|TRBV29-1|-
TGCAGCGTCACAGGGAACACTGAAGCTTTCTTT
CSVTGNTEAFF
>-|TRBJ1-2|TRBV5-6|TRBD1
TGTGCCAGCAGCCTGGACAGGGTCGCCTATGGCTACACCTTC
CASSLDRVAYGYTF
>-|TRBJ2-3|TRBV7-9|TRBD2
TGTGCCAGCAGCTTGAAGGCGACTAGCGGGGGGCCCTCCGATACGCAGTATTTT
CASSLKATSGGPSDTQYF
>-|TRBJ1-1|TRBV5-1|-
TGCGCCAGCAGCCGAGACATCGGAGGGACTGAAGCTTTCTTT
CASSRDIGGTEAFF
>few|TRBJ2-7|TRBV5-4|-
TGTGCCAGCAGCGATTTTGTTAGTGAGCAGTACTTC
CASSDFVSEQYF
>-|TRBJ1-1|TRBV10-3|-
TGTGCCATCAGTGAGGGTTGGGGGGGCGACCAGGTTGAAGCTTTCTTT
CAISEGWGGDQVEAFF
>-|TRBJ1-1|TRBV5-1|-
TGCGCCAGCAGCTTAGCCCCGAACACTGAAGCTTTCTTT
CASSLAPNTEAFF
>-|TRBJ2-3|TRBV5-1|-
TGCGCCAGCAGCTCCGGACAAGCCTATAGCACAGATACGCAGTATTTT
CASSSGQAYSTDTQYF
>few|TRBJ1-5|TRBV2|TRBD1
TGTGCCAGCAGTGGGGACAGTAGCAATCAGCCCCAGCATTTT
CASSGDSSNQPQHF
>-|TRBJ2-2|TRBV6-2/TRBV6-3|TRBD1
TGTGCCAGCAGCTTACCATTGGACAGGGGGAGGCTGTTTTTT
CASSLPLDRGRLFF
>-|TRBJ2-5|TRBV5-1|TRBD1
TGCGCCAGCATCAGGGGGATTGGTGAGACCCAGTACTTC
CASIRGIGETQYF
>-|TRBJ2-5|TRBV3-1/TRBV3-2|-
TGTGCCAGCAGCCAAGGAAGCAGGGAAGAGACCCAGTACTTC
CASSQGSREETQYF
>-|TRBJ2-2|TRBV5-8|-
TGTGCCGCTGGGCGACGGCAGGGCGCCACCGGGGAGCTGTTTTTT
CAAGRRQGATGELFF
>-|TRBJ2-5|TRBV5-4|TRBD2
TGTGCCAGCAGCTGGGGACTAGCGGGGGAAGAGACCCAGTACTTC
CASSWGLAGEETQYF
>-|TRBJ2-2|TRBV18|-
TGTGCCAGCTCACCAACGACCAGGGAATACGGGGAGCTGTTTTTT
CASSPTTREYGELFF
>once|TRBJ1-6|TRBV6-5|TRBD1
TGTGCCAGCAGTTACGAGGGGACAGGGAATTCACCCCTCCACTTT
CASSYEGTGNSPLHF
>-|TRBJ2-1|TRBV9|-
TGTGCCAGCAGCGTAGGGCAGTTCAATGAGCAGTTCTTC
CASSVGQFNEQFF
>-|TRBJ1-4|TRBV6-1|-
TGTGCCAGCAGTGAAGCGCACCCAGGGGCTGCAACTAATGAAAAACTGTTTTTT
CASSEAHPGAATNEKLFF
>-|TRBJ1-2|TRBV14|-
TGTGCCAGCAGCGGAAACAGCCGCCCGGGGGGCTACACCTTC
CASSGNSRPGGYTF